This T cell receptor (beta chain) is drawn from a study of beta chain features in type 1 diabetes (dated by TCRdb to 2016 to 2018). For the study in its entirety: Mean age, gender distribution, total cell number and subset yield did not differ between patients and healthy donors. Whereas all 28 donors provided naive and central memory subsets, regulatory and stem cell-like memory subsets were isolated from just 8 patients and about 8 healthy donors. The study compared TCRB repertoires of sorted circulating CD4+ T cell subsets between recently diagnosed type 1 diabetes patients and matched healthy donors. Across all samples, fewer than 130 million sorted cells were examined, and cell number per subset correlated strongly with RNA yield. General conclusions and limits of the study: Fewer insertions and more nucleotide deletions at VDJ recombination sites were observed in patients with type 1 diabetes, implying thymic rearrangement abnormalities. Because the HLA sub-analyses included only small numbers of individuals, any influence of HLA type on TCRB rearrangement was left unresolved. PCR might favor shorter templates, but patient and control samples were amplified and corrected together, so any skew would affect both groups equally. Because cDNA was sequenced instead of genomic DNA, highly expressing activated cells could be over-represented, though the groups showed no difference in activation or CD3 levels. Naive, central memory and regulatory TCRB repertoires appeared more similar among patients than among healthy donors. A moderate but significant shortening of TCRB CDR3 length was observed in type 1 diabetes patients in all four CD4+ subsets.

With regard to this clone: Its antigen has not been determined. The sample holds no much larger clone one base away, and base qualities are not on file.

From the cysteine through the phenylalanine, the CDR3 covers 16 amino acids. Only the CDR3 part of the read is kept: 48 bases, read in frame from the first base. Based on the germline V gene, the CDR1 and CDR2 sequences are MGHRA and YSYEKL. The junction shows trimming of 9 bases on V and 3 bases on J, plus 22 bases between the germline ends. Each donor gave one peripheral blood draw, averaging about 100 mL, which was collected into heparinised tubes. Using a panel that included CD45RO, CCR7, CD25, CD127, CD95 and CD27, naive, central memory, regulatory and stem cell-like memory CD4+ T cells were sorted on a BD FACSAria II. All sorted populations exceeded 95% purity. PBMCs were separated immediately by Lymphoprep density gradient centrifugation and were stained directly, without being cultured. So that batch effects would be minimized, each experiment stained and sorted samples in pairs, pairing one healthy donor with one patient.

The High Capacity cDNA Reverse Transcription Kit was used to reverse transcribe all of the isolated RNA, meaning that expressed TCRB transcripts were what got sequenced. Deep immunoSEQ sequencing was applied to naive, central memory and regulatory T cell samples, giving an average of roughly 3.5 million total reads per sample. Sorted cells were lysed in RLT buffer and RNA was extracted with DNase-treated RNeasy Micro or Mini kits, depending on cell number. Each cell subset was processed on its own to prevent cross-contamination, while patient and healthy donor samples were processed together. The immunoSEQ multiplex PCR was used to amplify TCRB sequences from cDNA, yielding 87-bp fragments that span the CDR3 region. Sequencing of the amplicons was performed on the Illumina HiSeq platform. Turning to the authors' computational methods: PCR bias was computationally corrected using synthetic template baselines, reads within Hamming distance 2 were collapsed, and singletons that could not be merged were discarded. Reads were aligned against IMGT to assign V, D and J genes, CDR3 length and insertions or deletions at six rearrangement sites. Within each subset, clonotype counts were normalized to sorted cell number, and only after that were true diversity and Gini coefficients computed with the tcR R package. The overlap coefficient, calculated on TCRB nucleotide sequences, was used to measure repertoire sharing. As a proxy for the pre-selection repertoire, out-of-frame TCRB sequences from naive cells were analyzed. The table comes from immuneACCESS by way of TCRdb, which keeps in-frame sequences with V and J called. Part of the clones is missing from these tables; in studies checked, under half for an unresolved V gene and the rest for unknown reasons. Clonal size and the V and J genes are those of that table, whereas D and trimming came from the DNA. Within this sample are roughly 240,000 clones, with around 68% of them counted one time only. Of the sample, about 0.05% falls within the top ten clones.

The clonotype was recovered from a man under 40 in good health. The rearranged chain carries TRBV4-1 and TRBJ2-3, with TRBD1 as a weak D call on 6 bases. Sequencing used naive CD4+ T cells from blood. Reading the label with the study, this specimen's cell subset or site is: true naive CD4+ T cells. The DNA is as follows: TGCGCCAGTAGCAAAATGGCGGACAGCCCAACAGATACGCAGTATTTT. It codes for CASSKMADSPTDTQYF.